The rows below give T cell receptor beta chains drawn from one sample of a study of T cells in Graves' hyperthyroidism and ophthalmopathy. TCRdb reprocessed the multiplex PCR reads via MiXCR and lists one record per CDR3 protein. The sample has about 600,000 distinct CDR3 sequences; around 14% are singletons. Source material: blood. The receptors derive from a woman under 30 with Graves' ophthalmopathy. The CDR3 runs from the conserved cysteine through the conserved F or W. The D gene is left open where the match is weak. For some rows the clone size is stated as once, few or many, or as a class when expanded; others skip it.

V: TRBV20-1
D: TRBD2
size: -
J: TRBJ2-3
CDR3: CSAFLAGGSDTQYF
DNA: TGCAGTGCTTTTCTAGCGGGAGGTTCTGATACGCAGTATTTT

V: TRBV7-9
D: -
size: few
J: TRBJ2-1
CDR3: CASRGRSYNEQFF
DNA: TGTGCCAGCAGAGGGCGGTCCTACAATGAGCAGTTCTTC

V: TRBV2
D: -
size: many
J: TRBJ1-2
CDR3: CASSEAAYGYTF
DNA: TGTGCCAGCAGTGAAGCCGCCTATGGCTACACCTTC

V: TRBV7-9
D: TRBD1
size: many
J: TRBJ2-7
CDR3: CASSQGTGGPYEQYF
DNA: TGTGCCAGCAGCCAAGGGACAGGGGGACCCTACGAGCAGTACTTC

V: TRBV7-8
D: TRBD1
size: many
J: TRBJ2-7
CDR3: CASVVGRGSYEQYF
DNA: TGTGCCAGCGTTGTGGGCAGGGGGTCCTACGAGCAGTACTTC

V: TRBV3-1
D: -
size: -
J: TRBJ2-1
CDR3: CASSRPQGYNEQFF
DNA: TGTGCCAGCAGCCGCCCACAGGGTTACAATGAGCAGTTCTTC

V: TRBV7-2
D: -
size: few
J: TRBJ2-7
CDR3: CASSLGGFDSVSYEQYF
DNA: TGTGCCAGCAGCTTAGGGGGTTTTGACAGCGTATCCTACGAGCAGTACTTC

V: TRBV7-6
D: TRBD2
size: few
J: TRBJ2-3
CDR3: CASSLESSGSKADTQYF
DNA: TGTGCCAGCAGCTTAGAGTCTAGCGGGAGTAAGGCAGATACGCAGTATTTT

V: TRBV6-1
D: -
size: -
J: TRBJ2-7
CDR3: CASRFDRVSYEQYF
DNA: TGTGCCAGCAGGTTCGATAGGGTGTCCTACGAGCAGTACTTC

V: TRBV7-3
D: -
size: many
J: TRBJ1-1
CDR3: CASSLIGVAWGGTEAFF
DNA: TGTGCCAGCAGCTTAATTGGGGTCGCGTGGGGTGGCACTGAAGCTTTCTTT

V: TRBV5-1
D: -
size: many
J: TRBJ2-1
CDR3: CASSWRPGFLEEQFF
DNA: TGCGCCAGCAGCTGGCGGCCAGGTTTTCTAGAAGAGCAGTTCTTC

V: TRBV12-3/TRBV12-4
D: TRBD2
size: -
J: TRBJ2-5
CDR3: CASSHGLAGIFQETQYF
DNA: TGTGCCAGCAGCCACGGACTAGCGGGCATTTTCCAAGAGACCCAGTACTTC

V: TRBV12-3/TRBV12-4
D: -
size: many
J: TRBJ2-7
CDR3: CASSDLGGTYEQYF
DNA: TGTGCCAGCAGTGACCTAGGCGGGACCTACGAGCAGTACTTC

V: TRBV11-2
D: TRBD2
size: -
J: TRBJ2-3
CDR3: CASSQSHGLAGSDTQYF
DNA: TGTGCCAGCAGCCAATCCCACGGACTAGCGGGCTCAGATACGCAGTATTTT

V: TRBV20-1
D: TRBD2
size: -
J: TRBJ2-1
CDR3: CSFGLAGHNEQLF
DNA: TGCAGTTTTGGTCTAGCGGGTCACAATGAGCAGCTCTTC

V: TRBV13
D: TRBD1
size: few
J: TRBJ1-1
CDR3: CASSSYYRGNTEAFF
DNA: TGTGCCAGCAGCTCTTACTACAGGGGGAACACTGAAGCTTTCTTT

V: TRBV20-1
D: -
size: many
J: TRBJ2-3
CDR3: CSARDPTGTDTQYF
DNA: TGCAGTGCTAGAGATCCAACAGGGACAGATACGCAGTATTTT

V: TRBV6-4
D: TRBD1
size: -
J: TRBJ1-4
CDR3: CASSPRTGSSEKLFF
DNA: TGTGCCAGCAGCCCGAGGACAGGGAGTAGTGAAAAACTGTTTTTT

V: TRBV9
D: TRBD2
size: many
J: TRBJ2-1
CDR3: CASSFGTSGTSSYNEQFF
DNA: TGTGCCAGCAGCTTCGGGACTAGCGGAACTAGCTCCTACAATGAGCAGTTCTTC

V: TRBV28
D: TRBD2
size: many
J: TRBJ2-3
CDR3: CASSPSGTSGSWGTDTQYF
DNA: TGTGCCAGCAGTCCTTCCGGGACTAGCGGGAGTTGGGGCACAGATACGCAGTATTTT

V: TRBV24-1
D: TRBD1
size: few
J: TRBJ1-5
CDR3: CATSDTRQGAINQPQHF
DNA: TGTGCCACCAGTGATACTAGACAGGGGGCAATCAATCAGCCCCAGCATTTT

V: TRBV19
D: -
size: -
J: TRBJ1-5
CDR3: CASRDNSNQPQHF
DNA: TGTGCCAGTAGAGATAATAGCAATCAGCCCCAGCATTTT

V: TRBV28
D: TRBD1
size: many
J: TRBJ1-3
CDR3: CASSSYLGTAGNTIYF
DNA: TGTGCCAGCAGTTCCTACCTAGGGACAGCTGGAAACACCATATATTTT

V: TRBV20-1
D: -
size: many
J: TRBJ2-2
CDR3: CSARDRAQGNTGELFF
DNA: TGCAGTGCTAGAGATCGCGCCCAGGGTAACACCGGGGAGCTGTTTTTT

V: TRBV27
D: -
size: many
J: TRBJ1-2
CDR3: CASSLGRDWGYTF
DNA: TGTGCCAGCAGTTTAGGCAGGGATTGGGGCTACACCTTC

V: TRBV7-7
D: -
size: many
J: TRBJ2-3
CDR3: CASSLVGASTDTQYF
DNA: TGTGCTAGCAGCCTGGTCGGGGCCAGCACAGATACGCAGTATTTT

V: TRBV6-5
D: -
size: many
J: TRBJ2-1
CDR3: CASSYSWLADNEQFF
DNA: TGTGCCAGCAGTTACTCGTGGCTAGCAGACAATGAGCAGTTCTTC

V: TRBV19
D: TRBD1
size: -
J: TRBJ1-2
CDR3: CASLAVGQGGLFRAPTF
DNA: TGTGCCTCCCTAGCAGTCGGACAGGGGGGTTTGTTTCGGGCCCCCACCTTC

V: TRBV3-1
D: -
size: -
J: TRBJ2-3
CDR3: CASSQFGGGSTDTQYF
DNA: TGTGCCAGCAGCCAGTTCGGAGGGGGAAGCACAGATACGCAGTATTTT

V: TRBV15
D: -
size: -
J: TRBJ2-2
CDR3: CATSRDPTTGELFF
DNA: TGTGCCACCAGCAGAGATCCTACCACCGGGGAGCTGTTTTTT

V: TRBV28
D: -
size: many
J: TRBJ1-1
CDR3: CASSLVPSTMNTEAFF
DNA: TGTGCCAGCAGTTTAGTCCCTTCGACTATGAACACTGAAGCTTTCTTT